This TCR beta chain was documented in a study of Graves' ophthalmopathy and Graves' hyperthyroidism. Study details: Stable hyperthyroid donors showed no ophthalmopathy during 18 months follow-up. Findings and caveats of the study: The 13-signature model separated ophthalmopathy from stable hyperthyroidism at approximately 89% sensitivity and roughly 81% specificity.

The CDR3 is 15 residues long. V lost 2 bases, J lost 1 base, and 14 bases lay in between. Germline CDR1 reads DFQATT; CDR2 reads SNEGSKA (reference sequence). Using RNA transcripts, the TCR beta CDR3 regions were amplified. The first round was an RT-PCR with HTBI primers, and the second round was a multiplex PCR. TCRdb re-derived calls from the multiplex PCR reads in MiXCR, one entry per CDR3 protein. The table includes about 1.1 million distinct CDR3 sequences, roughly 35% detected once. Included hyperthyroidism patients were aged 18 to 65 and newly diagnosed (under 2 months' duration). Note on this clonotype: Its antigen is not identified.

V and J are TRBV20-1 and TRBJ2-5; D might be TRBD1 (5 bases). The clonotype comes from an adult man with Graves' hyperthyroidism. Sequenced input: peripheral blood or thyroid tissue (not recorded which). The CDR3 protein is CSARPRERGQETQYF. Here the CDR3 DNA reads TGCAGTGCTAGACCCCGAGAAAGGGGCCAAGAGACCCAGTACTTC.